This TCR beta chain was sequenced for a study of neoadjuvant anti-PD-1 for oral cavity cancer. Points from the study as a whole: Post-nivolumab, blood T cell clonality was significantly elevated in non-responders.

The time point denotes: after neoadjuvant nivolumab, at surgical resection. Stage II-IVA oral cavity squamous cell carcinoma was new and untreated by systemic or radiation therapy. PBMCs were not maintained or expanded in culture before analysis. Regarding this clone: Its antigen is not known.

V shed 8 bases and J shed 4 bases, with 10 bases lying between them. This CDR3 region has 11 residues. In germline, CDR1 is SQVTM, CDR2 ANQGSEA. The table came from immunoSEQ multiplex PCR; TCRdb's copy has only in-frame clones and leaves some out. The table shows 73,000 or so clones, with 80% to 90% occurring only once. The sample here was PBMCs, taken after nivolumab (anti-PD-1) treatment. The chain recombines TRBV29-1 with TRBJ2-3; no definite D call. The receptor was isolated from a person aged 40-85 years with oral cavity squamous cell carcinoma. CDR3 sequence reads: CSTWAADTQYF. In DNA, the CDR3 is TGCAGCACGTGGGCCGCAGATACGCAGTATTTT.